This T cell receptor (beta chain) is from a study of CD8+ T cells in alopecia areata. Broader study findings: Alphabeta T cells residing in normal skin are also sequenced in scalp samples. Having one nonresponder leaves uncertain how baseline CD8+ expansion relates to response. Clonality was higher in lesional than normal scalp, especially in alopecia totalis/universalis. During tofacitinib treatment, many expanded lesional clones remained in scalp and blood.

In the case of this clone: The antigen is undetermined.

Described treatment: oral pan-JAK inhibitor, 5-10 mg twice daily. CDR1 SGHAT and CDR2 FQNNGV come from the germline V gene. V was clipped by 0 bases and J by 6 bases, with 9 bases between them. This CDR3 spans 15 amino acids. Extraction and reverse transcription of RNA yielded cDNA as the sequencing template. Data came from immunoSEQ multiplex PCR; TCRdb stores just in-frame clones and leaves some out. The table includes 90,000 to 130,000 clones, about 59% detected once. Sample: CD8+ T cells sorted from blood, taken at week 24, from a patient treated with tofacitinib. This receptor was taken from a human donor with alopecia areata. The chain recombines TRBV11-2 with TRBJ2-6; D remains unclear. CDR3 coding DNA: TGTGCCAGCAGCTTAGATCCCCGTCAGGCCAACGTCCTGACTTTC. It is translated as CASSLDPRQANVLTF.